A selection of T cell receptor beta chains follows, all from one sample in a study of Graves' ophthalmopathy and Graves' hyperthyroidism. TCRdb reanalysed the multiplex PCR reads using MiXCR and keeps one entry per CDR3 protein. The sample consists of about 590,000 distinct CDR3 sequences, about two fifths of them appearing once. Sequenced sample: peripheral blood or thyroid tissue (not recorded which). The source of these receptors is an adult man with Graves' hyperthyroidism. Both conserved end residues are part of each CDR3. The D gene is left open where the match is weak. Some rows mark clone size as missing; the rest say once, few, many or name a class of expanded clone.

-	TRBV11-2	-	TRBJ2-3	CASSLEAGMQDTQYF	TGTGCCAGCAGCTTAGAGGCCGGCATGCAAGATACGCAGTATTTT
TRBD2	TRBV29-1	-	TRBJ2-2	CSVDLAGEAGVLFF	TGCAGCGTTGATCTAGCGGGAGAAGCCGGGGTGCTGTTTTTC
-	TRBV2	-	TRBJ1-3	CAISGTGSSGNTIYF	TGTGCCATCAGTGGTACGGGGTCTTCTGGAAACACCATATATTTT
TRBD1	TRBV7-6	-	TRBJ2-7	CASSLRDRTYEQYF	TGTGCCAGCAGTCTCCGGGACAGGACTTACGAGCAGTACTTC
-	TRBV7-3	-	TRBJ2-1	CASSTDRTDEQFF	TGTGCCAGCAGCACAGACAGGACCGATGAGCAGTTCTTC
TRBD2	TRBV5-1	-	TRBJ2-5	CASSLTSGGEWETQYF	TGCGCCAGCAGCCTGACTAGCGGGGGGGAATGGGAGACCCAGTACTTC
TRBD2	TRBV5-6	-	TRBJ2-7	CASSPPAGAYEQYF	TGTGCCAGCTCACCCCCAGCGGGGGCCTACGAGCAGTACTTC
TRBD1	TRBV19	-	TRBJ2-2	CASWDRGTGELFF	TGTGCCAGTTGGGACAGGGGAACCGGGGAGCTGTTTTTT
TRBD1	TRBV24-1	many	TRBJ1-5	CATSDPGQEGQPQHF	TGTGCCACCAGTGACCCGGGACAGGAGGGACAGCCCCAGCATTTT
TRBD2	TRBV7-6	-	TRBJ2-3	CASSLSGGSLTDTQYF	TGTGCCAGCAGCTTAAGCGGCGGGAGTCTCACAGATACGCAGTATTTT
-	TRBV13	many	TRBJ1-1	CASSLAQDHPMNTEAFF	TGTGCCAGCAGCTTAGCACAGGACCATCCTATGAACACTGAAGCTTTCTTT
-	TRBV7-3	few	TRBJ2-6	CASSNPPSGVAGANVLTF	TGTGCCAGCAGCAACCCCCCCTCAGGTGTTGCTGGGGCCAACGTCCTGACTTTC
TRBD1	TRBV29-1	few	TRBJ1-1	CSVDTGGNTEAFF	TGCAGCGTTGATACAGGGGGCAACACTGAAGCTTTCTTT
-	TRBV2	many	TRBJ1-1	CASRSYIGTEAFF	TGTGCCAGCAGGTCGTACATAGGAACTGAAGCTTTCTTT
TRBD1	TRBV2	-	TRBJ2-7	CASRATGVTNEQYF	TGTGCCAGCAGGGCGACAGGGGTCACCAATGAGCAGTACTTC
-	TRBV5-1	-	TRBJ2-5	CASSMGTVQETQYF	TGCGCCAGCAGCATGGGGACTGTCCAAGAGACCCAGTACTTC
-	TRBV7-2	-	TRBJ1-6	CASSLVRGGGQYNSPLHF	TGTGCCAGCAGCTTAGTGAGGGGCGGGGGTCAATATAATTCACCCCTCCACTTT
TRBD2	TRBV7-2	many	TRBJ2-5	CASRSPGLKETQYF	TGTGCCAGCAGATCGCCGGGACTAAAAGAGACCCAGTACTTC
-	TRBV11-3	many	TRBJ1-1	CASSLDRMGFGTEAFF	TGTGCCAGCAGCTTAGATCGGATGGGGTTTGGAACTGAAGCTTTCTTT
-	TRBV12-3/TRBV12-4	-	TRBJ1-1	CASSLGGASQAFF	TGTGCCAGCAGTTTAGGGGGGGCCTCTCAAGCTTTCTTT
-	TRBV5-1	-	TRBJ1-4	CASSFNGDLMKNCFF	-
-	TRBV6-5	-	TRBJ1-1	CASSYPAGAGTEAFF	TGTGCCAGCAGTTATCCGGCAGGGGCTGGCACTGAAGCTTTCTTT
TRBD1	TRBV2	many	TRBJ1-2	CASSIGQVDGYTF	TGTGCCAGCAGCATTGGACAGGTCGATGGCTACACCTTC
-	TRBV29-1	many	TRBJ2-7	CSVGQRDYEQYF	TGCAGCGTTGGCCAGAGAGACTACGAGCAGTACTTC
-	TRBV7-2	-	TRBJ2-1	CASSLAVPDNEQFF	TGTGCCAGCAGCTTAGCAGTCCCAGACAATGAGCAGTTCTTC
TRBD1	TRBV29-1	-	TRBJ1-6	CSVEDPGQGIMLGSPLHF	TGCAGCGTTGAAGATCCGGGACAGGGTATTATGTTGGGTTCACCCCTCCACTTT
TRBD1	TRBV7-9	many	TRBJ1-2	CASSSPIQGIEYGYTF	TGTGCCAGCAGCTCCCCAATACAGGGGATCGAATATGGCTACACCTTC
-	TRBV2	-	TRBJ2-6	CASRASGLSGANVLTF	TGTGCCAGCAGGGCTAGTGGGCTCTCTGGGGCCAACGTCCTGACTTTC